What follows are 14 T cell receptor beta chains derived from one specimen sequenced in a study of blood T cell repertoires in COVID-19. Sequencing used immunoSEQ multiplex PCR; TCRdb keeps in-frame clones, though not all of them. Of 150,000 to 200,000 clones listed, around 84% are singletons. Sequenced material: peripheral blood. Receptor source: a man between 50 and 59 years old with active or convalescent COVID-19.

The rearrangement uses TRBV19 and TRBJ1-2; D is unclear. The length of the CDR3 is 13 residues. Looked up from germline, CDR1 is LNHDA and CDR2 is SQIVND (reference sequence). Trimming shortened V by 0 bases and J by 5 bases, and 7 bases separated the two germline ends. The CDR3 spells CASSIDIGYGYTF. The CDR3 nucleotides are TGTGCCAGTAGTATAGATATCGGTTATGGCTACACCTTC.

The rearrangement uses TRBV29-1 and TRBJ2-1, with a tentative D call TRBD2 (6 bases). The CDR3 length is 15 residues. The V gene's germline CDR1 is SQVTM and CDR2 ANQGSEA. Trimming stripped 3 bases from V and 1 base from J, with 13 bases between. CDR3 loop: CSVDLARGSYNEQFF. The CDR3 DNA reads as TGCAGCGTTGACTTGGCGCGGGGATCCTACAATGAGCAGTTCTTC.

The rearrangement links TRBV19 to TRBJ1-4; 7 bases agree with TRBD1. CDR1 is LNHDA, CDR2 SQIVND, per germline (reference sequence). J lost 6 bases, V lost 6 bases, and 19 bases had no gene match. CDR3 length equals 18 residues. The CDR3: CASSAGTEIFGRYEKLFF. Written as DNA, the CDR3 is TGTGCCAGTAGCGCGGGGACAGAAATATTCGGGAGATATGAAAAACTGTTTTTT. The whole variable domain, filled in from reference TRBV19 and TRBJ1-4, reads DGGITQSPKYLFRKEGQNVTLSCEQNLNHDAMYWYRQDPGQGLRLIYYSQIVNDFQKGDIAEGYSVSREKKESFPLTVTSAQKNPTAFYLCASSAGTEIFGRYEKLFFGSGTQLSVL.

The rearrangement uses TRBV7-9 and TRBJ2-1; 7 positions agree with TRBD2. Germline trimming cut 2 bases from V and 2 bases from J; bases unmatched to any gene: 9. Looked up from germline, CDR1 is SEHNR and CDR2 is FQNEAQ (reference sequence). This CDR3 contains 17 residues. The chain's CDR3 is CASSLSLAGVAYNEQFF. The CDR3 region has the DNA TGTGCCAGCAGCTTATCTCTGGCGGGAGTTGCCTACAATGAGCAGTTCTTC.

This clone was counted once. This chain uses TRBV2 with TRBJ2-3; TRBD1 might be the D (5 bases). The CDR3 is 11 amino acids. Germline V gives CDR1 SNHLY, CDR2 FYNNEI. Between the trimmed V and J ends, which lost 7 bases and 6 bases, there was a span of 8 bases. The CDR3 DNA sequence: TGTGCCAGCACAGGGTTGGATACGCAGTATTTT. It encodes CASTGLDTQYF. Full variable domain (outside the CDR3, taken from reference TRBV2 and TRBJ2-3): EPEVTQTPSHQVTQMGQEVILRCVPISNHLYFYWYRQILGQKVEFLVSFYNNEISEKSEIFDDQFSVERPDGSNFTLKIRSTKLEDSAMYFCASTGLDTQYFGPGTRLTVL.

The gene calls are TRBV7-8 and TRBJ2-3; D not resolved. CDR3 size: 16 residues. Germline V gene lookup returns CDR1 SGHVS and CDR2 FQNEAQ. The V end lost 2 bases, the J end lost 0 bases, and 12 bases lay between the germline ends. The CDR3 DNA sequence: TGTGCCAGCAGCTTACTAGGCGGATCTAGCACAGATACGCAGTATTTT. The encoded protein is CASSLLGGSSTDTQYF.

In DNA form, the CDR3 reads TGTGCCAGCAGTCCCCGTCCCGGGACAGGGCTCGGGGCCAACGTCCTGACTTTC. The encoded protein is CASSPRPGTGLGANVLTF. The rearrangement links TRBV27 to TRBJ2-6, with 9 bases fitting TRBD1. V trimming: 5 bases; J trimming: 4 bases; junction bases outside the gene matches: 12. CDR3 length: 18 amino acids. Germline CDR1 MNHEY, CDR2 SMNVEV (reference sequence).

The J gene is TRBJ1-3, the V gene TRBV5-4, with D unresolved. The CDR3 spans 12 residues. Trimming shortened V by 2 bases and J by 3 bases, and 3 bases separated the two germline ends. Germline-derived CDR1 and CDR2 are SGHNT and YYREEE (reference sequence). This chain's CDR3 is CASSFLGNTIYF. DNA of the CDR3: TGTGCCAGCAGCTTTCTTGGAAACACCATATATTTT.

The chain links TRBV5-1 to TRBJ2-7, with 8 bases that match TRBD1. Trimming took 4 bases from V and 2 from J; bases not matched to a gene: 8. This CDR3 is built from 15 residues. CDR1 and CDR2 (germline): SGHRS, YFSETQ. DNA of the CDR3: TGCGCCAGCAGCACAACCGGGACAGGCACCTACGAGCAGTACTTC. Its protein is CASSTTGTGTYEQYF.

The chain joins TRBV9 to TRBJ1-2; D ambiguous. From germline, CDR1 is SGDLS and CDR2 YYNGEE. V lost 0 bases and J lost 4, with 4 bases in between. The CDR3 spans 12 residues. The CDR3 sequence: CASSVDLYGYTF. DNA for the CDR3: TGTGCCAGCAGCGTAGATCTCTATGGCTACACCTTC.

The rearrangement links TRBV6-4 to TRBJ2-3, with TRBD2 matching over 12 bases. V shed 8 bases and J 1 base; nucleotides not matched to a gene: 4. Germline V gene sequence: CDR1 MRHNA, CDR2 SNTAGT. This CDR3 has 15 amino acids. CDR3 bases: TGTGCCAGCGCCAGGACTAGCGGGGGCACAGATACGCAGTATTTT. This sequence encodes CASARTSGGTDTQYF.

The chain uses TRBV19 and TRBJ1-3; D unclear. The length of the CDR3 is 15 residues. Trimming cost V 4 bases and J 0 bases, with 10 bases left between them. The germline gives CDR1 LNHDA, CDR2 SQIVND (reference sequence). CDR3 sequence: CASSRGPGSGNTIYF. CDR3 coding DNA: TGTGCCAGTAGTAGAGGGCCAGGCTCTGGAAACACCATATATTTT.

The CDR3 loop reads CASSLASGDYNEQFF. The CDR3 DNA sequence: TGCGCCAGCAGCTTGGCGAGCGGGGATTACAATGAGCAGTTCTTC. J is TRBJ2-1 and V is TRBV5-1; 7 bases align to TRBD2. The CDR3 runs 15 residues. The germline gives CDR1 SGHRS, CDR2 YFSETQ. The V and J ends lost 0 bases and 4 bases, in that order; junction bases with no gene match: 4.

The chain couples TRBV7-3 to TRBJ1-2, with D maybe TRBD1 (6 bases). In germline, CDR1 is SGHTA, CDR2 FQGTGA. V was cut by 5 bases and J by 3 bases, with 16 bases left in between. The CDR3 length is 15 residues. The CDR3 region is CASSPAGGPDYGYTF. For the CDR3, the DNA is TGTGCCAGCAGCCCTGCCGGGGGGCCCGACTATGGCTACACCTTC.